Reported below is one T cell receptor beta chain. Antigen unknown. This sample was taken from a study of cytomegalovirus exposure and HLA in healthy donors. Study outcomes and limitations: A classifier reportedly called cytomegalovirus status with high sensitivity and specificity.

Germline V gene sequence: CDR1 SGHTA, CDR2 FQGNSA. CDR3 length: 16 amino acids. The V end was cut by 3 bases, the J end by 9 bases, with 21 bases between. Here immunoSEQ multiplex PCR was the method, and the copy in TCRdb shows in-frame clones only, minus some. The sample shows 90,000 to 100,000 clones, roughly 90% of them seen only once. The sequencing sample was made of PBMCs. The TCR was taken from a man between 18 and 29 years old in good health and CMV-seropositive. J is TRBJ2-1 and V is TRBV7-2; D is perhaps TRBD2 (5 bases). CDR3 in DNA: TGTGCCAGCAGCTTGATTGAGACCACCCCACGGGGTGAGCAGTTCTTC. Protein sequence: CASSLIETTPRGEQFF.